These 20 T cell receptor beta chains were sequenced from one sample in a study of cytomegalovirus exposure and HLA in healthy donors. This PCR relied on a set of 60 Vbeta primers and 13 Jbeta primers. Data came from immunoSEQ multiplex PCR; TCRdb stores just in-frame clones and leaves some out. The data show approximately 74,000 clones, over 70% seen once. The sequencing sample was made of PBMCs. The receptor source for this set is a man in his 60s in good health and CMV-seropositive.

The chain carries TRBV7-6 and TRBJ2-3; no clear D. The V end lost 3 bases, the J end lost 5 bases, and 6 bases lay between the germline ends. CDR1 and CDR2 (germline): SGHVS, FNYEAQ. The CDR3 consists of 12 residues. CDR3 nucleotide sequence: TGTGCCAGCAGCTTGGGCATAGATACGCAGTATTTT. It encodes CASSLGIDTQYF.

This clone has just a few counts. The chain uses TRBV11-3 and TRBJ2-1, with 7 bases matching TRBD1. Germline CDR1 SGHNT, CDR2 YENEEA. With 1 base clipped from V and 4 bases from J, the junction kept 4 bases outside the gene matches. The CDR3 is made up of 15 amino acids. The CDR3 region is CASSLVRDSYNEQFF. CDR3 sequence (DNA): TGTGCCAGCAGCTTAGTTCGGGACAGTTACAATGAGCAGTTCTTC.

This clone came up once. J is TRBJ1-2 and V is TRBV28; 7 bases are shared with TRBD1. Germline V CDR1 and CDR2: MDHEN, SYDVKM. CDR3 length: 13 residues. Trimming took 6 bases from V and 4 from J; bases not matched to a gene: 5. The CDR3 DNA reads TGTGCCAGCAGCCGGACAGGTCCCTATGGCTACACCTTC. Its protein is CASSRTGPYGYTF.

The V call is TRBV7-9, the J call TRBJ2-1; 8 bases line up with TRBD1. This CDR3 spans 15 amino acids. Germline V gene sequence: CDR1 SEHNR, CDR2 FQNEAQ (reference sequence). V trimming: 5 bases; J trimming: 10 bases; junction bases outside the gene matches: 13. CDR3 nucleotide sequence: TGTGCCAGCAGCCTAAGCCTCAGGGGGCCTATAGAGCAGTTCTTC. Translation gives CASSLSLRGPIEQFF.

The V call is TRBV28, the J call TRBJ1-5; D is unclear. Germline V gene lookup returns CDR1 MDHEN and CDR2 SYDVKM. The CDR3 sequence is 17 residues long. V was shortened by 7 bases and J by 0 bases, with 19 bases between the two germline ends. The chain's CDR3 is CASTLVGSDFSNQPQHF. DNA of the CDR3: TGTGCCAGCACCTTGGTTGGCAGTGATTTTAGCAATCAGCCCCAGCATTTT. The variable domain in full, completed from reference TRBV28 and TRBJ1-5, reads DVKVTQSSRYLVKRTGEKVFLECVQDMDHENMFWYRQDPGLGLRLIYFSYDVKMKEKGDIPEGYSVSREKKERFSLILESASTNQTSMYLCASTLVGSDFSNQPQHFGDGTRLSIL.

The rearrangement uses TRBV5-6 and TRBJ1-2; no firm D call. The CDR3 spans 13 residues. Germline CDR1 SGHDT, CDR2 YYEEEE. The V gene lost 1 base and the J gene lost 6 bases, with 10 bases spanning the gap. The chain's CDR3 is CASSLPGNHGYTF. CDR3 nucleotide sequence: TGTGCCAGCAGCTTGCCAGGCAACCATGGCTACACCTTC. The whole variable domain, remainder taken from reference TRBV5-6 and TRBJ1-2, is DAGVTQSPTHLIKTRGQQVTLRCSPKSGHDTVSWYQQALGQGPQFIFQYYEEEERQRGNFPDRFSGHQFPNYSSELNVNALLLGDSALYLCASSLPGNHGYTFGSGTRLTVV.

This chain links TRBV7-9 with TRBJ2-3; 9 nucleotides line up with TRBD1. Germline loops: CDR1 SEHNR, CDR2 FQNEAQ (reference sequence). This CDR3 has 14 residues. V lost 5 bases and J lost 5; bases outside the gene matches: 5. The CDR3 sequence is CASSRTGDGDTQYF. The CDR3 DNA is TGTGCCAGCAGCCGGACAGGGGATGGAGATACGCAGTATTTT. Combining the CDR3 with reference TRBV7-9 and TRBJ2-3 gives the whole variable domain DTGVSQNPRHKITKRGQNVTFRCDPISEHNRLYWYRQTLGQGPEFLTYFQNEAQLEKSRLLSDRFSAERPKGSFSTLEIQRTEQGDSAMYLCASSRTGDGDTQYFGPGTRLTVL.

The chain carries TRBV14 and TRBJ1-4; 10 nucleotides agree with TRBD1. The CDR3 sequence is 15 residues long. Germline values: CDR1 SGHDN, CDR2 FVKESK. J was trimmed by 8 bases and V by 4 bases; bases with no gene match: 7. The CDR3 is CASSRATGGLEKLFF. The CDR3 nucleotides read TGTGCCAGCAGCCGGGCGACAGGGGGCTTGGAAAAACTGTTTTTT.

The CDR3 here is CASSLKGAGNTIYF. As DNA, the CDR3 is TGTGCCAGCAGCTTGAAGGGGGCTGGAAACACCATATATTTT. The V and J genes are TRBV5-4 and TRBJ1-3; weak D call: TRBD1 (6 bases). V lost 1 base and J lost 2, with 7 bases in between. CDR3 size: 14 residues. Germline V CDR1 and CDR2: SGHNT, YYREEE (reference sequence).

V gene TRBV5-4 combines with J gene TRBJ2-6; D unresolved. This CDR3 comprises 15 residues. The V end was cut by 1 base, the J end by 0 bases, with 5 bases between. The germline CDR1 and CDR2 sequences are SGHNT and YYREEE (reference sequence). Here the CDR3 DNA reads TGTGCCAGCAGCTTGATCTCCTCTGGGGCCAACGTCCTGACTTTC. Amino acids: CASSLISSGANVLTF.

This chain joins TRBV13 and TRBJ2-7, with D tentatively TRBD1 (5 bases). In germline, CDR1 is PRHDT, CDR2 FYEKMQ (reference sequence). The germline V and J ends were trimmed by 2 bases and 1 base, with 9 bases remaining between them. This CDR3 spans 14 amino acids. This chain's CDR3 is CASSLRGASYEQYF. The DNA for the CDR3 is TGTGCCAGCAGCTTACGTGGGGCGTCCTACGAGCAGTACTTC.

With regard to this clone: At one of its ends the junction is not consistent with the germline gene, which may arise from a read error. The chain couples TRBV6-1 to TRBJ2-5, with a weak D call TRBD2 (6 bases). Per the germline V gene, CDR1 is MNHNS and CDR2 is SASEGT. CDR3 length equals 16 residues. This CDR3 is CASSKAVAVIQETQYF. The CDR3 coding sequence is TGTGCCAGCAGTAAAGCGGTAGCGGTGATCCAAGAGACCCAGTACTTC.

This chain uses TRBV2 with TRBJ2-7; 10 bases agree with TRBD1. CDR1 is SNHLY and CDR2 is FYNNEI in the germline V gene. With V trimmed by 7 bases and J by 3 bases, 6 bases remained unmatched. This CDR3 region has 14 residues. CDR3 residues: CASTGDRGVYEQYF. The DNA of the CDR3 is TGTGCCAGCACGGGGGACAGGGGCGTCTACGAGCAGTACTTC.

The chain recombines TRBV7-8 with TRBJ2-2; TRBD1 matches 8 bases. V gave up 3 bases and J gave up 4 bases; unmatched junction bases: 7. From germline, CDR1 is SGHVS and CDR2 FQNEAQ. CDR3 size: 16 residues. CDR3: CASSLVPGGFTGELFF. The CDR3 DNA sequence: TGTGCCAGCAGCTTGGTTCCAGGGGGCTTCACCGGGGAGCTGTTTTTT.

This chain links TRBV5-1 with TRBJ2-5, with no clear D. The CDR3 length is 13 residues. Germline values: CDR1 SGHRS, CDR2 YFSETQ. V lost 1 base and J lost 1, with 5 bases in between. In DNA form, the CDR3 reads TGCGCCAGCAGCTTGCAGGCCCAAGAGACCCAGTACTTC. This encodes CASSLQAQETQYF.

The chain joins TRBV11-1 to TRBJ2-7; 8 bases are shared with TRBD1. The germline V gene encodes CDR1 SGHAT and CDR2 FQDESV (reference sequence). J lost 5 bases, V lost 4 bases, and 16 bases had no gene match. The CDR3 contains 17 residues. The CDR3 loop reads CASSSWTGTISAHEQYF. CDR3 nucleotide sequence: TGTGCCAGCAGCTCGTGGACAGGGACAATTTCGGCACACGAGCAGTACTTC.

J is TRBJ1-4 and V is TRBV2; the D gene is possibly TRBD1 (5 bases). This CDR3 has 12 amino acids. V gave up 8 bases and J gave up 6 bases, with 10 bases separating them. Germline CDR1 SNHLY, CDR2 FYNNEI. The CDR3 coding sequence is TGTGCCAGCGTCAGGGTTGATGAAAAACTGTTTTTT. Its translation is CASVRVDEKLFF.

The sample holds one count of this clone. J is TRBJ2-3 and V is TRBV27, with 8 nucleotides matching TRBD2. With V trimmed by 2 bases and J by 6 bases, 10 bases remained unmatched. The CDR3 covers 16 residues. CDR1 MNHEY and CDR2 SMNVEV come from the germline V gene (reference sequence). DNA for the CDR3: TGTGCCAGCAGTTTAGAGAGCGGGAGAAGGAGGGATACGCAGTATTTT. Protein product: CASSLESGRRRDTQYF.

The V call is TRBV27, the J call TRBJ1-5; D gene unclear. Germline V gene lookup returns CDR1 MNHEY and CDR2 SMNVEV (reference sequence). CDR3 size: 14 residues. Deletions cut 0 bases from V and 4 bases from J, with 7 bases between. The CDR3 protein is CASSLSAINQPQHF. The DNA for the CDR3 is TGTGCCAGCAGTTTATCGGCCATAAATCAGCCCCAGCATTTT.

CDR3 nucleotide sequence: TGTGCCAGCAGCTTAGGCCTAAAGTTAGCTTTCTTT. As protein: CASSLGLKLAFF. This rearrangement joins TRBV13 to TRBJ1-1; D unclear. Trimming removed 0 bases at V and 10 bases at J, with 9 bases between. The CDR3 extends over 12 amino acids. The germline gives CDR1 PRHDT, CDR2 FYEKMQ (reference sequence).